Each of the 19 T cell receptor beta chains below was sequenced from the same sample in a study of T cells in Graves' hyperthyroidism and ophthalmopathy. From RNA transcripts, TCR beta CDR3 regions were amplified. Researchers ran a first-round RT-PCR on the TCR CDR3 using the HTBI primer set. Via MiXCR, TCRdb re-called the multiplex PCR reads, giving one row per CDR3 protein. The sample has 250,000 or so distinct CDR3 sequences, approximately 16% seen once. What was sequenced was blood. All receptors derive from a woman aged 18-29 years with Graves' ophthalmopathy.

This clonotype showed up many times. This chain's CDR3 is CASSVGGKDTEAFF. CDR3 DNA sequence: TGTGCCAGCAGCGTGGGGGGGAAGGACACTGAAGCTTTCTTT. The V call is TRBV9, the J call TRBJ1-1; D perhaps matches TRBD1 (5 bases). There are 14 residues in the CDR3. V lost 2 bases to trimming and J lost 3 bases, with 11 bases between them. From germline, CDR1 is SGDLS and CDR2 YYNGEE.

This clonotype has ten or more counts. The chain has TRBV29-1 and TRBJ2-7, with D perhaps TRBD1 (5 bases). V lost 2 bases and J 0 bases, leaving 8 bases between the germline ends. The CDR3 extends over 13 amino acids. Germline loops: CDR1 SQVTM, CDR2 ANQGSEA. CDR3 amino acids: CSVESTGSYEQYF. The DNA of the CDR3 is TGCAGCGTTGAAAGTACAGGCTCCTACGAGCAGTACTTC.

CDR3 protein: CSARDLRKNTGELFF. In DNA, the CDR3 is TGCAGTGCTAGAGATCTTAGAAAAAACACCGGGGAGCTGTTTTTT. V is TRBV20-1 and J is TRBJ2-2; D unresolved. The CDR3 length is 15 residues. CDR1 is DFQATT, CDR2 SNEGSKA, per germline (reference sequence). Trimming cost V 0 bases and J 2 bases, with 10 bases left between them.

This chain uses TRBV5-4 with TRBJ2-3; 14 bases are a match to TRBD2. Per germline, CDR1 SGHNT and CDR2 YYREEE (reference sequence). The V segment lost 4 bases and the J segment 5 bases; nucleotides outside the gene matches: 6. The CDR3 consists of 16 residues. CDR3 protein: CASSPTSGGAEDTQYF. For the CDR3, the DNA is TGTGCCAGCAGCCCGACTAGCGGGGGGGCAGAAGATACGCAGTATTTT.

The V call is TRBV5-1, the J call TRBJ2-1; 13 bases fit TRBD2. The CDR3 consists of 16 residues. V lost 2 bases to trimming and J lost 7 bases; unmatched junction nucleotides: 6. Germline V gene data show CDR1 as SGHRS and CDR2 as YFSETQ. The CDR3 sequence: CASSLELAGGQNEQFF. The CDR3 bases are TGCGCCAGCAGCTTAGAACTAGCGGGAGGGCAGAATGAGCAGTTCTTC.

The J gene is TRBJ2-2, the V gene TRBV4-1, with 10 bases that match TRBD2. CDR3 size: 18 residues. Looked up from germline, CDR1 is MGHRA and CDR2 is YSYEKL. Germline trimming cut 0 bases from V and 1 base from J; bases unmatched to any gene: 5. CDR3 bases: TGCGCCAGCAGCCAAGATGGTAGCGGGGGGTGGAACACCGGGGAGCTGTTTTTT. This translates into CASSQDGSGGWNTGELFF.

This chain uses TRBV4-3 with TRBJ2-6; TRBD2 agrees at 10 bases. V was clipped by 0 bases and J by 4 bases; unmatched bases: 6. The CDR3 has 18 amino acids. From germline, CDR1 is LGHNA and CDR2 YSLEER. CDR3 protein: CASSQDASGSWGANVLTF. The CDR3 DNA reads as TGCGCCAGCAGCCAAGACGCTAGCGGGAGTTGGGGGGCCAACGTCCTGACTTTC.

This clonotype came up many times. The chain couples TRBV15 to TRBJ2-5; D is perhaps TRBD1 (6 bases). The CDR3 extends over 14 amino acids. Germline V CDR1 and CDR2: LNHNV, YYDKDF (reference sequence). V lost 4 bases, J lost 8 bases, and 17 bases lay in between. Here the CDR3 reads CATSTGQGPGTQYF. Written as DNA, the CDR3 is TGTGCCACCAGCACGGGACAAGGCCCCGGCACCCAGTACTTC.

Many counts were recorded for this clonotype. This chain connects TRBV6-1 to TRBJ2-7; 12 bases map to TRBD2. Germline CDR1 and CDR2: MNHNS and SASEGT. The CDR3 runs to 17 residues. The J segment lost 4 bases and the V segment lost 10 bases, leaving 17 bases of the junction unmatched. CDR3 DNA: TGTGCCACCGCGGGGGCTAGCGGGAGGGCCCTCACGTACGAGCAGTACTTC. Amino acids: CATAGASGRALTYEQYF.

J is TRBJ2-7 and V is TRBV27; D tentatively fits TRBD1 or TRBD2 (6 bases each). The CDR3 consists of 14 residues. Germline V gene lookup returns CDR1 MNHEY and CDR2 SMNVEV (reference sequence). V was clipped by 4 bases and J by 4 bases, with 14 bases between them. The CDR3, as DNA: TGTGCCAGCAGTTCAATCCGGGGGCAGTACGAGCAGTACTTC. This gives the protein CASSSIRGQYEQYF.

The chain couples TRBV9 to TRBJ1-6, with TRBD1 matching over 7 bases. Germline V gene lookup returns CDR1 SGDLS and CDR2 YYNGEE. The CDR3 covers 15 residues. V was pared by 4 bases and J by 7 bases, with 8 bases of the junction left unmatched. This CDR3 is CASSLGTESNSPLHF. CDR3 DNA: TGTGCCAGCAGCTTAGGGACAGAGTCAAATTCACCCCTCCACTTT.

This clonotype showed up many times. The rearrangement uses TRBV28 and TRBJ2-3; 8 bases are shared with TRBD2. CDR1 is MDHEN and CDR2 is SYDVKM in the germline V gene. The CDR3 has 15 residues. V dropped 7 bases and J dropped 7; count of bases not matched to a gene: 13. The CDR3 DNA reads TGTGCCAGCACAACTAGCGGAGGGGGACTACATACGCAGTATTTT. Translation: CASTTSGGGLHTQYF.

This clonotype occurred many times. This chain joins TRBV28 and TRBJ1-2; D remains ambiguous. CDR1 MDHEN and CDR2 SYDVKM come from the germline V gene. V lost 6 bases, J lost 4 bases, and 12 bases lay in between. The CDR3 contains 13 residues. The CDR3 protein is CASSSGDTYGYTF. DNA of the CDR3: TGTGCCAGCAGCTCTGGGGATACCTATGGCTACACCTTC.

The chain links TRBV13 to TRBJ2-1; D could derive from TRBD1 or TRBD2 (5 bases each). Looked up from germline, CDR1 is PRHDT and CDR2 is FYEKMQ (reference sequence). V dropped 4 bases and J dropped 0 bases, with 10 bases sitting between them. The CDR3 is 15 residues long. CDR3 DNA sequence: TGTGCCAGCAGCTCGGGACCCCGCTCCTACAATGAGCAGTTCTTC. Translation gives CASSSGPRSYNEQFF.

This clonotype was counted a few times. CDR3 protein: CASSLGQENYGYTF. CDR3 coding DNA: TGCGCCAGCAGCTTGGGACAGGAGAACTATGGCTACACCTTC. The chain uses TRBV5-1 and TRBJ1-2; D possibly corresponds to TRBD1 (6 bases). This CDR3 is built from 14 residues. Looked up from germline, CDR1 is SGHRS and CDR2 is YFSETQ. Trimming removed 0 bases from V and 2 bases from J, with 8 bases in between.

This clonotype was seen at least ten times. The V call is TRBV7-3, the J call TRBJ2-7; tentatively, D is TRBD2 (5 bases). CDR3 length equals 14 residues. V was pared by 6 bases and J by 7 bases, with 19 bases between. Looked up from germline, CDR1 is SGHTA and CDR2 is FQGTGA. The DNA for the CDR3 is TGTGCCAGCAGGGAGACTACCTCACGGGAAGAGCAGTACTTC. This gives the protein CASRETTSREEQYF.

There are many counts of this clonotype. The rearrangement links TRBV20-1 to TRBJ1-2; D is unresolved. V shed 1 base and J shed 6 bases, with 12 bases lying between them. CDR1 is DFQATT and CDR2 is SNEGSKA in the germline V gene (reference sequence). CDR3 length equals 13 residues. CDR3 sequence reads: CSARAKWGDGYTF. As DNA, the CDR3 is TGCAGTGCTAGAGCTAAGTGGGGTGATGGCTACACCTTC.

In this sample, this clonotype turned up many times. The J gene is TRBJ1-4, the V gene TRBV20-1, with 7 bases that match TRBD1. V lost 2 bases, J lost 8 bases, and 8 bases stayed unmatched. There are 14 residues in the CDR3. The germline CDR1 and CDR2 sequences are DFQATT and SNEGSKA (reference sequence). CDR3 nucleotide sequence: TGCAGTGCTAGAAAACCGACAGGGAAAGAAAAACTGTTTTTT. Amino acid sequence: CSARKPTGKEKLFF.

The table lists this clonotype with a few counts. The chain carries TRBV18 and TRBJ2-1; the D gene is possibly TRBD1 (6 bases). This CDR3 is built from 14 residues. CDR1 KGHSH and CDR2 LQKENI come from the germline V gene. Between the trimmed V and J ends, which lost 4 bases and 9 bases, there was a span of 16 bases. Here the CDR3 DNA reads TGTGCCAGCTCACTACAGGGTCGAGGAGCTGAGCAGTTCTTC. It encodes CASSLQGRGAEQFF. Full variable domain (rest looked up from reference TRBV18 and TRBJ2-1): NAGVMQNPRHLVRRRGQEARLRCSPMKGHSHVYWYRQLPEEGLKFMVYLQKENIIDESGMPKERFSAEFPKEGPSILRIQQVVRGDSAAYFCASSLQGRGAEQFFGPGTRLTVL.